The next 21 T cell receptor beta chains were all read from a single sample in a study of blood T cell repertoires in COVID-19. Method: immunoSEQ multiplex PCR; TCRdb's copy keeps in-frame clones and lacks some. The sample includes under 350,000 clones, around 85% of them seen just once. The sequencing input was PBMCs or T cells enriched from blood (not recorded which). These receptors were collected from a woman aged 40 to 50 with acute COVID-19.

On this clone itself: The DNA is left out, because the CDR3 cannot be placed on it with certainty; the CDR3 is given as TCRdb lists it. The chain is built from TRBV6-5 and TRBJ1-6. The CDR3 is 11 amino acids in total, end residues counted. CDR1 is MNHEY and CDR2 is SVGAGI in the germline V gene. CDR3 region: CASSSSVGLHF.

In DNA, the CDR3 is TGTGCCAGCAGCTTGACAGGGTCTGGCTACACCTTC. Its protein is CASSLTGSGYTF. The chain carries TRBV7-3 and TRBJ1-2, with TRBD1 matching over 7 bases. Germline loops: CDR1 SGHTA, CDR2 FQGTGA. With 3 bases clipped from V and 7 bases from J, the junction kept 2 bases outside the gene matches. The CDR3 runs to 12 residues.

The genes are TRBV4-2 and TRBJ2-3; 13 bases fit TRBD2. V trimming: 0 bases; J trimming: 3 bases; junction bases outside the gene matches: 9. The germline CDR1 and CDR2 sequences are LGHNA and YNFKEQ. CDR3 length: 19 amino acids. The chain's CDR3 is CASSQEGRRTSGGTDTQYF. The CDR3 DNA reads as TGTGCCAGCAGCCAAGAAGGCCGACGGACTAGCGGGGGAACAGATACGCAGTATTTT.

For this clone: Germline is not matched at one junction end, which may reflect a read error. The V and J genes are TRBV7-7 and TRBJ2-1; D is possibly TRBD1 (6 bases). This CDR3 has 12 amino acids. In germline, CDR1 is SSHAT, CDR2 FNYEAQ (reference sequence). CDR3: CASSSTGREQFF. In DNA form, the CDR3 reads TGTGCTAGCAGCTCAACAGGGCGTGAGCAGTTCTTC.

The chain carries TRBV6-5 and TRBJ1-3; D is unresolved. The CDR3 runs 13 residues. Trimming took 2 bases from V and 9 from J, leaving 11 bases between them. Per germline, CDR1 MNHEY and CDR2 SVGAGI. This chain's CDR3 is CASSYPASSTIYF. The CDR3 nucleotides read TGTGCCAGCAGTTACCCCGCGTCGAGCACCATATATTTT.

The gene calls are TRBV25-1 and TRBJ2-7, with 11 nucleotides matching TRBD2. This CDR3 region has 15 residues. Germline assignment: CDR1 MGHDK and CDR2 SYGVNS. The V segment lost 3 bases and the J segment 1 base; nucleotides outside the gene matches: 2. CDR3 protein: CASSDRTSGSYEQYF. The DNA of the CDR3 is TGTGCCAGCAGTGACAGGACTAGCGGGTCCTACGAGCAGTACTTC.

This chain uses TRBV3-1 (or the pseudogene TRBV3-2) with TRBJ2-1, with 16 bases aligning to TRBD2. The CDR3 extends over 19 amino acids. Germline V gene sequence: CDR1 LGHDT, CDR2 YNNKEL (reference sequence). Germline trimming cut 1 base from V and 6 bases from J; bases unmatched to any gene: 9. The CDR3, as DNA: TGTGCCAGCAGCCAAGCCCCGGGACTAGCGGGAGGGCCAATCAATGAGCAGTTCTTC. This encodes CASSQAPGLAGGPINEQFF.

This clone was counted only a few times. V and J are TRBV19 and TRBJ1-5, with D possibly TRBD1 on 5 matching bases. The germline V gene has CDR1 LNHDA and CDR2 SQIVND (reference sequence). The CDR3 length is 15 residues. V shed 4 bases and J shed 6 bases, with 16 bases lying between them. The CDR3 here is CASSTLGGFGQPQHF. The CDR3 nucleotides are TGTGCCAGTAGTACCTTGGGGGGGTTCGGTCAGCCCCAGCATTTT.

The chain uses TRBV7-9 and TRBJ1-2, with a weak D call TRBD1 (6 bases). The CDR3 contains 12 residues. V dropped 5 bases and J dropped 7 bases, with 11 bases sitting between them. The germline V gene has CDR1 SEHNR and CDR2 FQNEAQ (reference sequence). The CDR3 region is CASSLQGGGYTF. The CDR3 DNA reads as TGTGCCAGCAGCCTACAGGGCGGTGGCTACACCTTC.

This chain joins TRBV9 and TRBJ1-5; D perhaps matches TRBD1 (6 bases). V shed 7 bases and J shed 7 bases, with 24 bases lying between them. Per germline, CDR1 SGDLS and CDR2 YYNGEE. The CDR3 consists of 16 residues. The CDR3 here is CASSDGGGLGEQPQHF. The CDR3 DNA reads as TGTGCCAGCTCAGATGGCGGGGGCTTAGGAGAGCAGCCCCAGCATTTT.

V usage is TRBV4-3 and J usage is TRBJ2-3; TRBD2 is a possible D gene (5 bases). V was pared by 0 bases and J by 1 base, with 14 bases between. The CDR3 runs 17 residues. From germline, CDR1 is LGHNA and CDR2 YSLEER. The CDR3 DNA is TGCGCCAGCAGCCAAGAAATAAGGGAGTGGGGCACAGATACGCAGTATTTT. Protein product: CASSQEIREWGTDTQYF.

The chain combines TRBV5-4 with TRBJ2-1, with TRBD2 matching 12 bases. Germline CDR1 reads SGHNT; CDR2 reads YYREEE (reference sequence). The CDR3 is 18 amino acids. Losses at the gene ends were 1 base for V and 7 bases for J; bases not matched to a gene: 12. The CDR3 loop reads CASSLMLAGGAGGNEQFF. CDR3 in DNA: TGTGCCAGCAGCTTGATGCTAGCGGGAGGGGCGGGTGGAAATGAGCAGTTCTTC.

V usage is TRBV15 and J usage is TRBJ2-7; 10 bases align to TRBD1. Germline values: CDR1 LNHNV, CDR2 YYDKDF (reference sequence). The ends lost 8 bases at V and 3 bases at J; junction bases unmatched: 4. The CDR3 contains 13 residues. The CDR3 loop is CATERDRGYEQYF. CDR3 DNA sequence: TGTGCCACCGAGAGGGACAGGGGCTACGAGCAGTACTTC.

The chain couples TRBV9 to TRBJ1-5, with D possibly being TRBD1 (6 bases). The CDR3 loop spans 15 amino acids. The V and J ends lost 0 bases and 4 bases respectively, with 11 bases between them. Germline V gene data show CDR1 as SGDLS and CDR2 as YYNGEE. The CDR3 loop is CASSVDGTRNQPQHF. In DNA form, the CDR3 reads TGTGCCAGCAGCGTAGACGGGACAAGGAATCAGCCCCAGCATTTT. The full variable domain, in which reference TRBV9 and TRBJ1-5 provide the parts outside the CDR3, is DSGVTQTPKHLITATGQRVTLRCSPRSGDLSVYWYQQSLDQGLQFLIQYYNGEERAKGNILERFSAQQFPDLHSELNLSSLELGDSALYFCASSVDGTRNQPQHFGDGTRLSIL.

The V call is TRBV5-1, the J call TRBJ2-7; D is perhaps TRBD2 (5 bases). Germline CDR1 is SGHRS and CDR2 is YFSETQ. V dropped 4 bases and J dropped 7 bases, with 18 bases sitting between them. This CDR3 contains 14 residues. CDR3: CASSAAGLPGEQYF. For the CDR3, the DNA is TGCGCCAGCAGCGCGGCAGGACTGCCCGGGGAGCAGTACTTC.

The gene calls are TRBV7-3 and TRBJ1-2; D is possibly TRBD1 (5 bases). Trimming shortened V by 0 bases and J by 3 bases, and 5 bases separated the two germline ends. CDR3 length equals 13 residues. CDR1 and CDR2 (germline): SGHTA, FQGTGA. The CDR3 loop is CASSLTGDYGYTF. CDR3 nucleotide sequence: TGTGCCAGCAGCTTAACAGGGGACTATGGCTACACCTTC.

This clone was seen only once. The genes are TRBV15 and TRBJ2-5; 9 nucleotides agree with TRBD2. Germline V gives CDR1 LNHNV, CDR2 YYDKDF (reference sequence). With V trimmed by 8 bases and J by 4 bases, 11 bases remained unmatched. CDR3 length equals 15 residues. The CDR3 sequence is CATPMGSSGAETQYF. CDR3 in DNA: TGTGCCACCCCTATGGGTTCTAGCGGGGCAGAGACCCAGTACTTC. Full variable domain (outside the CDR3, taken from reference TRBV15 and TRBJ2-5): DAMVIQNPRYQVTQFGKPVTLSCSQTLNHNVMYWYQQKSSQAPKLLFHYYDKDFNNEADTPDNFQSRRPNTSFCFLDIRSPGLGDTAMYLCATPMGSSGAETQYFGPGTRLLVL.

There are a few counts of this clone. Here the CDR3 reads CASSFGGGGGGNSPLHF. The CDR3 DNA reads TGTGCCAGCAGCTTTGGGGGAGGGGGAGGAGGAAATTCACCCCTCCACTTT. V and J are TRBV5-4 and TRBJ1-6; D is possibly TRBD1 (6 bases). CDR3 size: 17 residues. V was clipped by 2 bases and J by 7 bases, with 19 bases between them. The germline gives CDR1 SGHNT, CDR2 YYREEE (reference sequence).

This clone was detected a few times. The CDR3 sequence is CASSHRGQWNTEAFF. The CDR3 nucleotides read TGTGCCAGCAGCCACCGGGGACAATGGAACACTGAAGCTTTCTTT. V usage is TRBV7-8 and J usage is TRBJ1-1; a possible D gene is TRBD1 (6 bases). The V end was cut by 5 bases, the J end by 1 base, with 14 bases between. Germline-derived CDR1 and CDR2 are SGHVS and FQNEAQ. This CDR3 spans 15 amino acids.

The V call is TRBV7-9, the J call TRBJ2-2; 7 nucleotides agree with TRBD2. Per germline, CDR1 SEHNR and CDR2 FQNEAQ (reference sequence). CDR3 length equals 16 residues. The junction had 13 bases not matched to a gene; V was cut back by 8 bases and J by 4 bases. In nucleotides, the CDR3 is TGTGCCAGCTTCACCCCCAGCGGGGAGTTCACCGGGGAGCTGTTTTTT. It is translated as CASFTPSGEFTGELFF.

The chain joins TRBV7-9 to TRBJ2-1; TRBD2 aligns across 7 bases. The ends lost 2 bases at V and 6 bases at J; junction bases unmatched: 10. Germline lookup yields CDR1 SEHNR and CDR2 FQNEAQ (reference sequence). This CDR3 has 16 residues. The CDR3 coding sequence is TGTGCCAGCAGCTTATCCCTGGCGGGAGACGGCAATGAGCAGTTCTTC. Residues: CASSLSLAGDGNEQFF.